This T cell receptor beta chain was observed in a study of cytomegalovirus exposure and HLA in healthy donors. Though nominally healthy at sampling, donors likely had unrecorded immune exposures. The CDR3 extends over 14 amino acids. Germline V CDR1 and CDR2: MNHNY, SVGAGI (reference sequence). J gave up 4 bases and V 5 bases, and 5 bases lay outside the gene matches. Study-level points and caveats: Most TCR sequences proved rare, with some public TCRs found in many donors. In a later analysis, about 17,000 TCR beta sequences were associated with HLA alleles at 0.05 false discovery rate.

In the PCR, 60 Vbeta and 13 Jbeta primers were used. Using immunoSEQ multiplex PCR, the repertoire was profiled, and TCRdb retains in-frame clones only, with some absent. The sample has a few hundred thousand clones, about 83% seen once. Comments on this clone: Its antigen is currently unknown.

The sample comprised PBMCs. This clonotype was obtained from a woman between 45 and 65 years old in good health and CMV-seropositive. The chain links TRBV6-6 to TRBJ1-2; 9 bases align to TRBD1. The CDR3 sequence: CASSLGQGPYGYTF. The CDR3 region has the DNA TGTGCCAGCAGTCTTGGACAGGGGCCCTATGGCTACACCTTC.